This T cell receptor beta chain was recorded in a study of T cells of healthy individuals. TCRdb called the 5' RACE reads again in MiXCR, with one record for every CDR3 protein. The sample lists some 69,000 distinct CDR3 sequences, around 15% seen once, with approximately 4.7% in the top ten. Germline values: CDR1 LNHDA, CDR2 SQIVND (reference sequence). The V end lost 5 bases, the J end lost 5 bases, and 22 bases lay between the germline ends. The CDR3 extends over 16 amino acids. This clonotype was observed at least ten times. The chain carries TRBV19 and TRBJ2-7; a weak D match, TRBD1 (6 bases). This clonotype was sampled from a human donor in good health. For the CDR3, the DNA is TGTGCCAGTAGTCGTGGCTTGCGGCAGGGGAAGAACGAGCAGTACTTC. Translating gives CASSRGLRQGKNEQYF. The whole variable domain, remainder taken from reference TRBV19 and TRBJ2-7, is DGGITQSPKYLFRKEGQNVTLSCEQNLNHDAMYWYRQDPGQGLRLIYYSQIVNDFQKGDIAEGYSVSREKKESFPLTVTSAQKNPTAFYLCASSRGLRQGKNEQYFGPGTRLTVT.